Below are 13 T cell receptor beta chains sequenced from a single sample in a study of T cell responses to AZD1222 COVID-19 vaccine. Sequencing used immunoSEQ multiplex PCR; TCRdb keeps in-frame clones, though not all of them. The top ten clones hold roughly 0.99% of a sample with around 170,000 clones, roughly 91% of them seen once. The material sequenced was peripheral blood, taken on day 0 of AZD1222 vaccination. Receptors originate from an adult in good health.

V usage is TRBV28 and J usage is TRBJ2-1, with 8 bases aligning to TRBD2. V shed 5 bases, J shed 0 bases, and the junction held 15 bases outside the gene matches. CDR1 is MDHEN and CDR2 is SYDVKM in the germline V gene. This CDR3 has 19 amino acids. In nucleotides, the CDR3 is TGTGCCAGCAGTCCTTCCCCTCTTCTAGCGGGCCTCTCCTACAATGAGCAGTTCTTC. This encodes CASSPSPLLAGLSYNEQFF.

This chain connects TRBV11-2 to TRBJ1-5; perhaps TRBD1 as D (6 bases). CDR1 and CDR2 (germline): SGHAT, FQNNGV. Trimming took 1 base from V and 4 from J, leaving 11 bases between them. This CDR3 contains 15 residues. This CDR3 is CASSLVGGQNQPQHF. The CDR3 coding sequence is TGTGCCAGCAGCTTAGTCGGGGGACAAAATCAGCCCCAGCATTTT.

This chain connects TRBV19 to TRBJ1-5; perhaps TRBD1 as D (5 bases). This CDR3 contains 15 residues. Trimming shortened V by 9 bases and J by 3 bases, and 18 bases separated the two germline ends. CDR1 is LNHDA and CDR2 is SQIVND in the germline V gene (reference sequence). The CDR3 here is CASTPPNRSNQPQHF. In DNA, the CDR3 is TGTGCCAGCACCCCCCCGAACAGGTCCAATCAGCCCCAGCATTTT.

The rearrangement uses TRBV5-1 and TRBJ2-3, with a possible D match to TRBD1 (5 bases). The length of the CDR3 is 15 residues. The germline gives CDR1 SGHRS, CDR2 YFSETQ. V dropped 0 bases and J dropped 0 bases, with 8 bases sitting between them. As DNA, the CDR3 is TGCGCCAGCAGCTTGGTTGGGGCTAGCACAGATACGCAGTATTTT. It is translated as CASSLVGASTDTQYF.

The V call is TRBV6-5, the J call TRBJ2-7; TRBD2 might be the D (5 bases). Germline V gene sequence: CDR1 MNHEY, CDR2 SVGAGI. The CDR3 loop spans 13 amino acids. Trimming stripped 8 bases from V and 3 bases from J, with 14 bases between. The CDR3 here is CASCRSAGYEQYF. DNA of the CDR3: TGTGCCAGCTGCAGATCGGCGGGCTACGAGCAGTACTTC.

The V and J genes are TRBV3-1 (or the pseudogene TRBV3-2) and TRBJ2-4; TRBD1 agrees at 8 bases. V lost 1 base, J lost 4 bases, and 6 bases stayed unmatched. This CDR3 spans 16 amino acids. Per germline, CDR1 LGHDT and CDR2 YNNKEL (reference sequence). The CDR3 sequence: CASSQGPGTGKNIQYF. DNA of the CDR3: TGTGCCAGCAGCCAAGGTCCGGGGACAGGAAAAAACATTCAGTACTTC.

This chain joins TRBV18 and TRBJ1-1, with D possibly matching TRBD1 (6 bases). Trimming removed 3 bases from V and 8 bases from J, with 25 bases in between. The germline V gene has CDR1 KGHSH and CDR2 LQKENI. The CDR3 has 17 amino acids. The CDR3, as DNA: TGTGCCAGCTCACCGCCAACAGGGATACCTTCGACGGGAGAAGCTTTCTTT. This translates into CASSPPTGIPSTGEAFF.

The J gene is TRBJ1-6, the V gene TRBV7-2; 7 positions match TRBD1. CDR3 length: 17 amino acids. Germline V lookup: CDR1 SGHTA, CDR2 FQGNSA. J lost 10 bases, V lost 4 bases, and 16 bases had no gene match. The CDR3 spells CASSSHRGISFGSPLHF. CDR3 bases: TGTGCCAGCAGCTCCCACAGGGGAATATCGTTTGGGTCACCCCTCCACTTT. Full variable domain (rest looked up from reference TRBV7-2 and TRBJ1-6): GAGVSQSPSNKVTEKGKDVELRCDPISGHTALYWYRQSLGQGLEFLIYFQGNSAPDKSGLPSDRFSAERTGGSVSTLTIQRTQQEDSAVYLCASSSHRGISFGSPLHFGNGTRLTVT.

This clone showed up just a few times. J is TRBJ2-1 and V is TRBV11-2; D is unclear. Trimming took 4 bases from V and 2 from J, leaving 15 bases between them. The CDR3 sequence is 16 residues long. CDR1 SGHAT and CDR2 FQNNGV come from the germline V gene. Here the CDR3 DNA reads TGTGCCAGCAGCTATCCCACAGCACCCACCTACAATGAGCAGTTCTTC. This codes for CASSYPTAPTYNEQFF.

V is TRBV7-6 and J is TRBJ2-3; D remains unclear. Between the trimmed V and J ends, which lost 1 base and 2 bases, there was a span of 10 bases. Germline CDR1 SGHVS, CDR2 FNYEAQ. This CDR3 has 15 amino acids. This CDR3 is CASSLVVGATDTQYF. In DNA form, the CDR3 reads TGTGCCAGCAGCTTAGTAGTCGGTGCCACAGATACGCAGTATTTT.

The chain joins TRBV28 to TRBJ1-6, with 8 nucleotides matching TRBD1. Trimming removed 6 bases from V and 2 bases from J; junction bases left unmatched: 6. This CDR3 comprises 16 residues. Germline CDR1 reads MDHEN; CDR2 reads SYDVKM. The CDR3 region is CASRDRGLAYNSPLHF. In nucleotides, the CDR3 is TGTGCCAGCAGAGACAGGGGATTAGCCTATAATTCACCCCTCCACTTT.

This clone was seen only once. The chain links TRBV10-1 to TRBJ2-2; TRBD2 aligns across 14 bases. This CDR3 comprises 16 residues. Trimming removed 3 bases from V and 7 bases from J; junction bases left unmatched: 4. Germline values: CDR1 WNHNN, CDR2 SYGVQD (reference sequence). The CDR3 sequence: CASSDRTSGRIGELFF. The CDR3 DNA reads as TGCGCCAGCAGTGATCGGACTAGCGGGAGGATCGGGGAGCTGTTTTTT.

The rearrangement links TRBV5-4 to TRBJ2-5, with a possible D match to TRBD2 (7 bases). Trimming left V 7 bases short and J 2 bases short, with 21 bases between. Per the germline V gene, CDR1 is SGHNT and CDR2 is YYREEE (reference sequence). This CDR3 spans 16 amino acids. CDR3 sequence: CASGRGGGLDQETQYF. The CDR3 bases are TGTGCCAGCGGCCGAGGGGGGGGGCTGGATCAAGAGACCCAGTACTTC. The whole variable domain, remainder taken from reference TRBV5-4 and TRBJ2-5, is ETGVTQSPTHLIKTRGQQVTLRCSSQSGHNTVSWYQQALGQGPQFIFQYYREEENGRGNFPPRFSGLQFPNYSSELNVNALELDDSALYLCASGRGGGLDQETQYFGPGTRLLVL.